This T cell receptor (beta chain) came from a study of shared clonotypes between healthy human individuals. Study observations and caveats: For sorted subsets, rarefaction showed incomplete sequencing despite large depth.

The CDR3 is 17 residues long. The germline CDR1 and CDR2 sequences are KGHSH and LQKENI. J was trimmed by 5 bases and V by 1 base; bases with no gene match: 10. Some clones are missing from TCRdb's copy, which holds only in-frame ones; the method was immunoSEQ multiplex PCR. This repertoire shows around 990,000 clones, 77% found once; its top ten account for approximately 0.9%. Comment on this clone: Its antigen is as yet unknown.

The clonotype comes from a man aged 18 to 30 in good health. Some clones in this sample may be carry-over from other donors' samples. Specimen: memory CD4+ T cells from PBMCs. The subset was: CD45RA-negative fraction. The V call is TRBV18, the J call TRBJ2-5; the match to TRBD2 covers 10 bases. CDR3 coding DNA: TGTGCCAGCTCACCACTTCCTAGCGGGAGCCAGGGGGAGACCCAGTACTTC. Translating it yields CASSPLPSGSQGETQYF.